The sample holds many counts of the clone carrying this T cell receptor (beta chain). Newly diagnosed hyperthyroidism, duration under 2 months, in patients aged 18 to 65. Uncontrolled infection, other autoimmune disease, pregnancy or lactation barred patients from enrollment. Diagnostic assessment was based on clinical symptoms, serum thyroxine and TRAb, thyroid ultrasound and orbital computed tomography. Extraction of PBMCs used roughly 9.3 ml of fresh peripheral blood. This specimen comes from a study of T cells in Graves' hyperthyroidism and ophthalmopathy. RNA transcripts gave rise to amplified TCR beta CDR3 regions. TCR CDR3 regions were first amplified by RT-PCR with HTBI primers. Each CDR3 protein gets one entry after TCRdb re-called the multiplex PCR reads with MiXCR. The table shows roughly 700,000 distinct CDR3 sequences, with 15% to 20% occurring only once. The CDR3 has 15 amino acids. V dropped 4 bases and J dropped 8; count of bases not matched to a gene: 13. Germline loops: CDR1 MNHEY, CDR2 SMNVEV (reference sequence).

This chain links TRBV27 with TRBJ1-2, with 7 bases fitting TRBD1. Sequencing was done on a sample of blood. This sequence was found in a man aged 45-65 years with Graves' hyperthyroidism. In nucleotides, the CDR3 is TGTGCCAGCAGTTGGCGGCGTGGAGGGGGCTACGGCTACACCTTC. Translated, it gives CASSWRRGGGYGYTF.